This T cell receptor (beta chain) was observed in a study of neurological immune-mediated disorders. Trimming cost V 4 bases and J 4 bases; bases outside gene matches: 6. CDR3 size: 16 residues. The germline gives CDR1 SGHRS, CDR2 YFSETQ. This clonotype was recorded at least ten times. cDNA was made by 5'RACE with 10-nucleotide random UMIs. Using its own MiXCR run on the 5' RACE reads, TCRdb lists one record per CDR3 protein. The sample lists roughly 48,000 distinct CDR3 sequences; roughly a quarter were seen once. This TCR came from a woman in her sixties or seventies in good health. The chain recombines TRBV5-1 with TRBJ2-1, with 12 bases lining up with TRBD2. The material sequenced was PBMCs. For the CDR3, the DNA is TGCGCCAGCAGCCTCACACTAGCGGGAGGTTACAATGAGCAGTTCTTC. Its translation is CASSLTLAGGYNEQFF.